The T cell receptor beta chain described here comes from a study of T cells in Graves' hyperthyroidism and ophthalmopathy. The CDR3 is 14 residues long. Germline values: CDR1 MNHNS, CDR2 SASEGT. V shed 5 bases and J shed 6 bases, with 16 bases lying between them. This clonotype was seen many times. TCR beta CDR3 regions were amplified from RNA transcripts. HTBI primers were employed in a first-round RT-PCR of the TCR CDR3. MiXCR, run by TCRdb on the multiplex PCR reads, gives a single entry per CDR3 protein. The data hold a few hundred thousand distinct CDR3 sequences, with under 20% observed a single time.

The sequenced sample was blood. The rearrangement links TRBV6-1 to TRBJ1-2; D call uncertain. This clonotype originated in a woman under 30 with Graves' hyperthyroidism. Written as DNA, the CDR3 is TGTGCCAGCAGTCTAGGAGACCGGACGAATGGCTACACCTTC. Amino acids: CASSLGDRTNGYTF.